This TCR beta chain was sequenced for a study of long-term antiretroviral therapy in people with HIV. Germline-derived CDR1 and CDR2 are LNHDA and SQIVND (reference sequence). The CDR3 loop spans 14 amino acids. The V end was cut by 6 bases, the J end by 5 bases, with 16 bases between. Each contributor possessed a minimum of one pre-ART and a minimum of two post-ART PBMC samples. This clone was found a few times. Its antigen is not known. Study-wide results and caveats: Diversity increased after ART yet remained lower than in transplant donor controls.

Runs used v3.0 of the immunoSEQ assay and were done at survey level. A per-sample goal of roughly 35,000-55,000 T-cell genomes was targeted by sequencing. Repertoires were generated with immunoSEQ multiplex PCR, while TCRdb's copy carries only in-frame clones and drops some. This sample has about 33,000 clones, with 95% to 97% found just once. The sequence was obtained from a man aged 25 to 40 with HIV. The chain joins TRBV19 to TRBJ1-2; TRBD1 might be the D (6 bases). Sample: unsorted PBMCs, taken 6.6 years after starting antiretroviral therapy. CDR3 DNA sequence: TGTGCCAGTAGCCCCGGGAGGGGGGGATATGGCTACACCTTC. This sequence encodes CASSPGRGGYGYTF.